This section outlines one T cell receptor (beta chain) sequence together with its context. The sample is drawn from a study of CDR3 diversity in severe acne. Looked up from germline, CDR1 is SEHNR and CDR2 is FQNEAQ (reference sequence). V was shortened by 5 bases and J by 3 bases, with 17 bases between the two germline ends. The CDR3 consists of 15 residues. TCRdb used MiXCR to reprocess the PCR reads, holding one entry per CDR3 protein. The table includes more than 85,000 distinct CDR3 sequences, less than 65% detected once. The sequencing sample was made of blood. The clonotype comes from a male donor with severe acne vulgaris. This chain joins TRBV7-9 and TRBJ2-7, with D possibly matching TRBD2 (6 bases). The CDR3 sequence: CASSLDDGLNYEQYF. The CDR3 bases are TGTGCCAGCAGCCTAGATGACGGACTAAACTACGAGCAGTACTTC.